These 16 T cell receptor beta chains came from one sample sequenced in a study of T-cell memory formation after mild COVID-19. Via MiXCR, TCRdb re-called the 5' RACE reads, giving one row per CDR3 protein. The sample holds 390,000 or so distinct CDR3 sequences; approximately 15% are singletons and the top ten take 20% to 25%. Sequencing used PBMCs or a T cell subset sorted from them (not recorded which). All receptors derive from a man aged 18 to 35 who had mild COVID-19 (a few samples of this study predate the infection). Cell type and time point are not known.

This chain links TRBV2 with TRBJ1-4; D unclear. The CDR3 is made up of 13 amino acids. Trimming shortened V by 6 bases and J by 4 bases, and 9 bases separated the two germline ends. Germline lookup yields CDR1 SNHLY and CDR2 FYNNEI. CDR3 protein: CASRYELNEKLFF. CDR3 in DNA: TGTGCCAGCAGATACGAACTTAATGAAAAACTGTTTTTT.

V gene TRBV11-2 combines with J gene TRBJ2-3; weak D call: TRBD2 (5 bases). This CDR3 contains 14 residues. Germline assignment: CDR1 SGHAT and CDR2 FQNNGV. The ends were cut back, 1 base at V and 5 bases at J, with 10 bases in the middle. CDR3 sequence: CASSLVRVQDTQYF. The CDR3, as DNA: TGTGCCAGCAGCTTAGTGAGGGTTCAAGATACGCAGTATTTT.

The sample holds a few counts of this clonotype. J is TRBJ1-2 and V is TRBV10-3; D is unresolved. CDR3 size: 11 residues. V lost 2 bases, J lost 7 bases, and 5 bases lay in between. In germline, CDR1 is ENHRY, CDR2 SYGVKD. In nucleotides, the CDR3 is TGTGCCATCAGTGAGGGTGGTGGCTACACCTTC. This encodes CAISEGGGYTF.

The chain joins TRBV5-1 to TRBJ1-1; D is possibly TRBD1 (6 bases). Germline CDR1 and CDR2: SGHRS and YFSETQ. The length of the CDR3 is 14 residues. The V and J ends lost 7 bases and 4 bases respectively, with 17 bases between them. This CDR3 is CASREKGVITEAFF. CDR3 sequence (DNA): TGCGCCAGCCGAGAGAAGGGGGTGATCACTGAAGCTTTCTTT.

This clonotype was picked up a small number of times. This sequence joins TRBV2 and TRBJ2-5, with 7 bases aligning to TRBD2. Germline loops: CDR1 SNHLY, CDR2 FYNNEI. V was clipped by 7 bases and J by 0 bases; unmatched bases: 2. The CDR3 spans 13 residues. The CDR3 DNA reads TGTGCCAGCAATGCGGGGGACCAAGAGACCCAGTACTTC. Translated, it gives CASNAGDQETQYF.

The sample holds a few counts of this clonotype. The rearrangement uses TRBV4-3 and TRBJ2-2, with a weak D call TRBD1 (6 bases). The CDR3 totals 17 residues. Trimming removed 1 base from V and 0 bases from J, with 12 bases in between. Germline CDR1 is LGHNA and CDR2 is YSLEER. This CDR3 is CASSQVSRDTNTGELFF. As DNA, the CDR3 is TGCGCCAGCAGCCAAGTTAGTAGGGACACGAACACCGGGGAGCTGTTTTTT.

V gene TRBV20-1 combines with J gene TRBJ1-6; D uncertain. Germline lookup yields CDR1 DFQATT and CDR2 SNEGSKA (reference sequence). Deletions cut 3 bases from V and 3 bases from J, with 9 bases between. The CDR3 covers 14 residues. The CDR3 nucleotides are TGCAGTGCTAGTTCGGAAAACTATAATTCACCCCTCCACTTT. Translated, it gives CSASSENYNSPLHF.

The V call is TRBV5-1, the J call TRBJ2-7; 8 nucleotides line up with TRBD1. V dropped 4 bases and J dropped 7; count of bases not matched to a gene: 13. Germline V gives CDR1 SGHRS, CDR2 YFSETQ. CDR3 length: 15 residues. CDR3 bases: TGCGCCAGCAGCCCAGGTCAGGGGGCGCGAGTGGAGCAGTACTTC. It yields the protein CASSPGQGARVEQYF.

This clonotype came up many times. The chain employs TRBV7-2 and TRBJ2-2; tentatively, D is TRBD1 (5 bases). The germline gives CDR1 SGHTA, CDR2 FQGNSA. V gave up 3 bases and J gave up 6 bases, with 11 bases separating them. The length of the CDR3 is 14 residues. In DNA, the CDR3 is TGTGCCAGCAGCTTTAGGCAGGGCTCCGGGGAGCTGTTTTTT. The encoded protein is CASSFRQGSGELFF.

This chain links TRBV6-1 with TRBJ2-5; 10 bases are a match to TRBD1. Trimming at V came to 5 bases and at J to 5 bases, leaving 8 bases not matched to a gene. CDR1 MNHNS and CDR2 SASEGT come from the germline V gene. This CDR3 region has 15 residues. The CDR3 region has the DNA TGTGCCAGCAGTCTACGGACAGGGGGGATGGAGACCCAGTACTTC. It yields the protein CASSLRTGGMETQYF.

The CDR3 bases are TGTGCCAGCAGCTCGGACAGGAATTCCTACAATGAGCAGTTCTTC. It translates to CASSSDRNSYNEQFF. The chain couples TRBV7-2 to TRBJ2-1, with 7 bases identical to TRBD1. This CDR3 spans 15 amino acids. Germline V lookup: CDR1 SGHTA, CDR2 FQGNSA. Trimming removed 4 bases from V and 1 base from J; junction bases left unmatched: 4.

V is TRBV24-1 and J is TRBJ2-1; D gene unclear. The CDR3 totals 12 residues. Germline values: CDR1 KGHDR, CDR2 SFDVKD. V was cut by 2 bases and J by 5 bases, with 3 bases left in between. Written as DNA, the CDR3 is TGTGCCACCAGTGATTCCCACAATGAGCAGTTCTTC. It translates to CATSDSHNEQFF.

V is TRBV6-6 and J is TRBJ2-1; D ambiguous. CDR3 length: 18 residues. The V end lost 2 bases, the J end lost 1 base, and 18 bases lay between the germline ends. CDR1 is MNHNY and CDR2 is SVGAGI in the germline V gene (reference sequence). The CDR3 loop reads CASSYRMRKKSSYNEQFF. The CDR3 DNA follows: TGTGCCAGCAGTTACCGGATGCGGAAGAAATCTTCCTACAATGAGCAGTTCTTC.

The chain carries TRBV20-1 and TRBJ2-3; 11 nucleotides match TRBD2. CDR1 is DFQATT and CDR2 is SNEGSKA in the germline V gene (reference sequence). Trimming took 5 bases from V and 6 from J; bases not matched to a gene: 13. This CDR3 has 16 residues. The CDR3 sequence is CSAPDPLAGAGDTQYF. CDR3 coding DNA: TGCAGTGCTCCAGACCCACTAGCGGGGGCGGGGGATACGCAGTATTTT.

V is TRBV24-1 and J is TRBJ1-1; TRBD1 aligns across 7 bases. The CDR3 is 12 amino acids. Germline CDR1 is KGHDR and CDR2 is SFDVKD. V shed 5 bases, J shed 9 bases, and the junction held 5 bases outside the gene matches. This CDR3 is CATSASDRKAFF. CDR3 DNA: TGTGCCACCAGTGCCTCGGACAGGAAAGCTTTCTTT.

CDR3 DNA sequence: TGTGCCAGCAGTAAAATTGCGGTCGTAGCGGGGGGCACAGATACGCAGTATTTT. Its translation is CASSKIAVVAGGTDTQYF. The gene calls are TRBV2 and TRBJ2-3, with TRBD2 identical over 9 bases. This CDR3 comprises 18 residues. CDR1 and CDR2 from the germline V gene are SNHLY and FYNNEI. V shed 5 bases, J shed 1 base, and the junction held 13 bases outside the gene matches.